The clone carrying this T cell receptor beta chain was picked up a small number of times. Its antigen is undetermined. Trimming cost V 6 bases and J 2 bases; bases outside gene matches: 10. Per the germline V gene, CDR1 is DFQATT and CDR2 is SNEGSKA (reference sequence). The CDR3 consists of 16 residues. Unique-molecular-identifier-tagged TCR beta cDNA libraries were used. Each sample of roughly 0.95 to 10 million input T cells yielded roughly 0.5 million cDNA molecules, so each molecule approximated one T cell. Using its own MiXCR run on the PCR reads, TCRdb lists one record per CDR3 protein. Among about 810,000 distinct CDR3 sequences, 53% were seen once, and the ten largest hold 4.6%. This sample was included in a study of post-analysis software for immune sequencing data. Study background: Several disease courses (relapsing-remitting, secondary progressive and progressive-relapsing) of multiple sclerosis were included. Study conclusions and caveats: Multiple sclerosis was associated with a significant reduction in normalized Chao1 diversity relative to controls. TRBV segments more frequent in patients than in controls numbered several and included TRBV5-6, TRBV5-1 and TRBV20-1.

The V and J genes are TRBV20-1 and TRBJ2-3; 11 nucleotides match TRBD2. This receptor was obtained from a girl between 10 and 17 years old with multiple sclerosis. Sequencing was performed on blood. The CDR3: CSAVISGRALTDTQYF. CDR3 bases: TGCAGTGCAGTGATTAGCGGGAGGGCCCTCACAGATACGCAGTATTTT.